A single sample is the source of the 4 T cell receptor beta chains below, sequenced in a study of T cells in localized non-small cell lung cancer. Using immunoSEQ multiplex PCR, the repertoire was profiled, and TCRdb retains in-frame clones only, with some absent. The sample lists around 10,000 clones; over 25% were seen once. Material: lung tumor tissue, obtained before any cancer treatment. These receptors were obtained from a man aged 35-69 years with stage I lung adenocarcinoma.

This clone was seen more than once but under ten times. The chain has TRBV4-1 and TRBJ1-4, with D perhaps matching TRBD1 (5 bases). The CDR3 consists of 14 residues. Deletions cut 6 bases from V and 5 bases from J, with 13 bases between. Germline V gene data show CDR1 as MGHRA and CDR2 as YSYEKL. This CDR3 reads CASSWVGGNEKLFF. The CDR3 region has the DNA TGCGCCAGCAGTTGGGTGGGGGGAAATGAAAAACTGTTTTTT.

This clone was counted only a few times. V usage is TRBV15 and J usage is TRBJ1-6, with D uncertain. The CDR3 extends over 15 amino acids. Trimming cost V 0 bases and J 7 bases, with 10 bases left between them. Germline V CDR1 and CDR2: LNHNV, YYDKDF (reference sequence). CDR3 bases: TGTGCCACCAGCAGAGATAGCCCGGGGAATTCACCCCTCCACTTT. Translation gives CATSRDSPGNSPLHF. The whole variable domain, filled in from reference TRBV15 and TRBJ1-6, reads DAMVIQNPRYQVTQFGKPVTLSCSQTLNHNVMYWYQQKSSQAPKLLFHYYDKDFNNEADTPDNFQSRRPNTSFCFLDIRSPGLGDTAMYLCATSRDSPGNSPLHFGNGTRLTVT.

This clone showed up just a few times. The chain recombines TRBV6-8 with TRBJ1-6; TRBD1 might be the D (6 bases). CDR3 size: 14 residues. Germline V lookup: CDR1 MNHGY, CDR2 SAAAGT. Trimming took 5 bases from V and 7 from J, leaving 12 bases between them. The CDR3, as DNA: TGTGCCAGCAGTGACACAGGGCGGAATTCACCCCTCCACTTT. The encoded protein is CASSDTGRNSPLHF.

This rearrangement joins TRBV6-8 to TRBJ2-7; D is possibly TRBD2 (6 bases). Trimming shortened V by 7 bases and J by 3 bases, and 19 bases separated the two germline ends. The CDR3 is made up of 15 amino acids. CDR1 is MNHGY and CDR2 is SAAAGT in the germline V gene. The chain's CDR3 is CASKPSYAGIYEQYF. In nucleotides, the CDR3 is TGTGCCAGCAAACCCTCGTATGCGGGGATCTACGAGCAGTACTTC.